This TCR beta chain was found in a study of a mutant IDH1 vaccine in newly diagnosed glioma. As for the study in general: Patients were given eight vaccinations, scheduled in weeks 1, 3, 5, 7, 11, 15, 19 and 23. Therapy received beforehand was radiotherapy, temozolomide, or both, with most patients given both. Study-level points and caveats: Changes in top peripheral clonotypes did not appear linked to pseudoprogression.

Time point meaning: week 11, during vaccination. With topical imiquimod, each dose of the vaccine consisted of 300 ug of mutant IDH1 20-mer peptide. About this clone: The antigen is not known.

The germline CDR1 and CDR2 sequences are SGHVS and FQNEAQ. The CDR3 is 14 residues long. V lost 3 bases and J 0 bases, leaving 6 bases between the germline ends. Data came from immunoSEQ multiplex PCR; TCRdb stores just in-frame clones and leaves some out. The sample shows 35,000 to 40,000 clones, 65% to 85% of them seen only once. The rearrangement uses TRBV7-8 and TRBJ1-3; D uncertain. This specimen consisted of PBMCs, obtained from a glioma patient whose treatment included an IDH1 peptide vaccine. This receptor was obtained from a man between 35 and 55 years old with glioma. This CDR3 is CASSFYSSGNTIYF. Here the CDR3 DNA reads TGTGCCAGCAGCTTCTACAGCTCTGGAAACACCATATATTTT.